This TCR beta chain was captured by sequencing in a study of patients and donors after allogeneic stem cell transplantation. TCRdb re-called the RT-PCR reads with MiXCR, one entry per CDR3 protein. The sample records 920,000 or so distinct CDR3 sequences, under 20% being singletons. This CDR3 contains 15 residues. V was pared by 6 bases and J by 3 bases, with 11 bases of the junction left unmatched. Germline values: CDR1 DFQATT, CDR2 SNEGSKA (reference sequence). V and J are TRBV20-1 and TRBJ2-7; 10 nucleotides align to TRBD2. The sample consisted of blood, either unsorted or a sorted T cell fraction (not recorded which). The clonotype originates from a human donor who was either an allogeneic HSCT recipient or a stem cell or donor lymphocyte infusion donor (not recorded which). It is not recorded whose cells these are; they may come from a transplant donor. This CDR3 reads CSAKPLAGVVYEQYF. Here the CDR3 DNA reads TGCAGTGCGAAGCCCCTAGCGGGAGTTGTCTACGAGCAGTACTTC.